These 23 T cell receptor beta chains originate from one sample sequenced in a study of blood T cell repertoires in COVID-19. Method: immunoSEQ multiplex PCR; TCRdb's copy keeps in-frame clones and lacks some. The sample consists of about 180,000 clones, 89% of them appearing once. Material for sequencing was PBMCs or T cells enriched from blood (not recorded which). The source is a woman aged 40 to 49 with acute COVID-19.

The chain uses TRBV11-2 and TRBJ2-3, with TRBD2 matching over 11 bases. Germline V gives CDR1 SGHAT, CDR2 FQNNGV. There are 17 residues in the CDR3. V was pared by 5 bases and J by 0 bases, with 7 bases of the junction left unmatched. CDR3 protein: CASSRGGLADSTDTQYF. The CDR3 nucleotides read TGTGCCAGCAGCCGGGGGGGACTAGCGGACAGCACAGATACGCAGTATTTT.

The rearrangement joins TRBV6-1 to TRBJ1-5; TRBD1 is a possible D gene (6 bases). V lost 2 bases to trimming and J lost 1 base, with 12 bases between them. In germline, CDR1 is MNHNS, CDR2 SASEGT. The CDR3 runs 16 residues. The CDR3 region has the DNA TGTGCCAGCAGTGAACTTCAGGGGAGCAGCAATCAGCCCCAGCATTTT. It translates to CASSELQGSSNQPQHF.

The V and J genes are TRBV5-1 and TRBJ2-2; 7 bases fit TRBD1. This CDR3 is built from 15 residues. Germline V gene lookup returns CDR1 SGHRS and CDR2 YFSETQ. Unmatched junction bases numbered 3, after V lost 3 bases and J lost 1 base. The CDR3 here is CASSWRTGNTGELFF. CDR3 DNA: TGCGCCAGCAGCTGGAGGACAGGGAACACCGGGGAGCTGTTTTTT.

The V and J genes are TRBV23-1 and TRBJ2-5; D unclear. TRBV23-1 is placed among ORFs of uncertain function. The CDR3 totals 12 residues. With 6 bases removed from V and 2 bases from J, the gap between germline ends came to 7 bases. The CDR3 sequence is CASSQRQETQYF. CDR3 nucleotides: TGCGCCAGCAGCCAGCGTCAAGAGACCCAGTACTTC.

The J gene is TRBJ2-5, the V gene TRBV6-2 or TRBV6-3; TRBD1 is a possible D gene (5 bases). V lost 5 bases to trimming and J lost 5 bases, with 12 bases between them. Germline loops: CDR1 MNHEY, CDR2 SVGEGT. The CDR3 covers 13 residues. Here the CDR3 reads CASSDSSTETQYF. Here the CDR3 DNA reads TGTGCCAGCAGTGACAGCTCAACGGAGACCCAGTACTTC.

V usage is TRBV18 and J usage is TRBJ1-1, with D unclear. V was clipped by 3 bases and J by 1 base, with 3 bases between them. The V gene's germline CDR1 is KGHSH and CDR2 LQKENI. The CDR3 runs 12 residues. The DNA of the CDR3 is TGTGCCAGCTCACCCCAGAACACTGAAGCTTTCTTT. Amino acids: CASSPQNTEAFF.

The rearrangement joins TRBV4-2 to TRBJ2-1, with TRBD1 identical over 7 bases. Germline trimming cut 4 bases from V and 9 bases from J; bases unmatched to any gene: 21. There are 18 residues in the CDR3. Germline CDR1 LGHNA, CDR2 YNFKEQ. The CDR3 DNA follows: TGTGCCAGCAGCCCCCTTAGAATCGAGACAGGGATTGGGAGTGAGCAGTTCTTC. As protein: CASSPLRIETGIGSEQFF.

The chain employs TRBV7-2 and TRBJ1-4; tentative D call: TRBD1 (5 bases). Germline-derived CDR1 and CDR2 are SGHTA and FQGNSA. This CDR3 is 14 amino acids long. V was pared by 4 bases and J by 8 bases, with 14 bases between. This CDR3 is CASSYGGSGEKLFF. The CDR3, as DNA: TGTGCCAGCAGCTACGGAGGGTCAGGGGAAAAACTGTTTTTT.

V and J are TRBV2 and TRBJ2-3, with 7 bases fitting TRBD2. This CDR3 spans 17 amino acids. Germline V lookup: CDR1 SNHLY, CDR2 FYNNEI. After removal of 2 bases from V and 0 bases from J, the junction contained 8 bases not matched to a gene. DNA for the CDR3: TGTGCCAGCAGTGAACGGCTAGCGGTGTATAGCACAGATACGCAGTATTTT. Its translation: CASSERLAVYSTDTQYF.

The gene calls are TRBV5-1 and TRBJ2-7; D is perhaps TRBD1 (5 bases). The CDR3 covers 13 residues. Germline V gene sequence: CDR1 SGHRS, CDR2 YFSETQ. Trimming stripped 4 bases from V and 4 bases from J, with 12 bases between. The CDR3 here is CASSASQDYEQYF. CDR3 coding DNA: TGCGCCAGCAGCGCCTCACAGGATTACGAGCAGTACTTC.

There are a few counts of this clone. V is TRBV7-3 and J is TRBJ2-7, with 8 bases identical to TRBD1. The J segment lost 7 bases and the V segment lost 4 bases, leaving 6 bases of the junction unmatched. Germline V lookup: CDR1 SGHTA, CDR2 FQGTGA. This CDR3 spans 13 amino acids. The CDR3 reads CASSSDRAGEQYF. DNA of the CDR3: TGTGCCAGCAGCTCGGACAGGGCGGGGGAGCAGTACTTC.

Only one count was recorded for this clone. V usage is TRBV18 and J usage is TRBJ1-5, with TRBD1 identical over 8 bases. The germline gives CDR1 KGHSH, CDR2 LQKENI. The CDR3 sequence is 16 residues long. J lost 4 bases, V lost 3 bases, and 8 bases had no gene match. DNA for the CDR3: TGTGCCAGCTCACCCCGCGGACAGGGTACGAATCAGCCCCAGCATTTT. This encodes CASSPRGQGTNQPQHF.

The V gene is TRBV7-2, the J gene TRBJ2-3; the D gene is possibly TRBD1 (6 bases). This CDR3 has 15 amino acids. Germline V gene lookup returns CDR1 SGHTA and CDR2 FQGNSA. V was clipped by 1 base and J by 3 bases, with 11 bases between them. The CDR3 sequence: CASSLGAGVTDTQYF. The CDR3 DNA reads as TGTGCCAGCAGCTTAGGGGCAGGGGTAACAGATACGCAGTATTTT. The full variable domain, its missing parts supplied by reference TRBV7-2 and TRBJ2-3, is GAGVSQSPSNKVTEKGKDVELRCDPISGHTALYWYRQSLGQGLEFLIYFQGNSAPDKSGLPSDRFSAERTGGSVSTLTIQRTQQEDSAVYLCASSLGAGVTDTQYFGPGTRLTVL.

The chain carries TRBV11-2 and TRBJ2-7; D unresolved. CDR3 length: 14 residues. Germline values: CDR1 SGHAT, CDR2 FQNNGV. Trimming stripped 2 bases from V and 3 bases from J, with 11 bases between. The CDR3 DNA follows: TGTGCCAGCAGCTTACGTCCGCGGAGCTACGAGCAGTACTTC. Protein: CASSLRPRSYEQYF.

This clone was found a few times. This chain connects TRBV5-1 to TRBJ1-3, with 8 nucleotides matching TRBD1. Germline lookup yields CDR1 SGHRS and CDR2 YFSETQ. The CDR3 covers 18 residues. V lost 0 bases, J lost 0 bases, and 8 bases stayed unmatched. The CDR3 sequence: CASSLGDRTGLSGNTIYF. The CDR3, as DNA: TGCGCCAGCAGCTTGGGAGATCGGACAGGGCTCTCTGGAAACACCATATATTTT.

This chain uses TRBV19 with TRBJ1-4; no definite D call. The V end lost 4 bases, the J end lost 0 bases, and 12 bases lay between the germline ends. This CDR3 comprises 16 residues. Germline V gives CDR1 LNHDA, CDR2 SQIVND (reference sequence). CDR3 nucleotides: TGTGCCAGTAGTACAACCTTCCGGGCAACTAATGAAAAACTGTTTTTT. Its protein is CASSTTFRATNEKLFF.

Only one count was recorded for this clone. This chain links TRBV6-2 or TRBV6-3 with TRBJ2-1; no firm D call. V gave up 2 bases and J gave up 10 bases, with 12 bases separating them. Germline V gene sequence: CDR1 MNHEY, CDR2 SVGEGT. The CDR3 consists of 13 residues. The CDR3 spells CASSYVKRLEQFF. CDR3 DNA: TGTGCCAGCAGTTACGTTAAGCGCTTAGAGCAGTTCTTC.

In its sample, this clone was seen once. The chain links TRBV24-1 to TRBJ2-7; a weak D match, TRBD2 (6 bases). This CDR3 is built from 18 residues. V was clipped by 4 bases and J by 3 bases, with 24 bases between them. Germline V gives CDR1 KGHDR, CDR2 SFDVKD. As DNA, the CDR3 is TGTGCCACCAGTGAATTAACCAGGACTACCAAGGGAGACTACGAGCAGTACTTC. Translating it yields CATSELTRTTKGDYEQYF.

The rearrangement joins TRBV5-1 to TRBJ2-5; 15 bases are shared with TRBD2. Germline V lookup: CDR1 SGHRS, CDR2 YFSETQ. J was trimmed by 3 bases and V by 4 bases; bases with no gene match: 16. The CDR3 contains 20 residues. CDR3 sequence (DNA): TGCGCCAGCAGCAAAGATGGACTAGCGGGGGGGCCGGCGGGTGAAGAGACCCAGTACTTC. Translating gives CASSKDGLAGGPAGEETQYF.

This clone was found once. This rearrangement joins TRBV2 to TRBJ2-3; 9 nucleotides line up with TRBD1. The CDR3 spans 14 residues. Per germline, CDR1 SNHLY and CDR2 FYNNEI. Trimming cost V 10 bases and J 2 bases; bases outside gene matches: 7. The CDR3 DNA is TGTGCCACTGGACAGGGGTGGATCACAGATACGCAGTATTTT. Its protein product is CATGQGWITDTQYF. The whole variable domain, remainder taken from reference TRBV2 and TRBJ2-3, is EPEVTQTPSHQVTQMGQEVILRCVPISNHLYFYWYRQILGQKVEFLVSFYNNEISEKSEIFDDQFSVERPDGSNFTLKIRSTKLEDSAMYFCATGQGWITDTQYFGPGTRLTVL.

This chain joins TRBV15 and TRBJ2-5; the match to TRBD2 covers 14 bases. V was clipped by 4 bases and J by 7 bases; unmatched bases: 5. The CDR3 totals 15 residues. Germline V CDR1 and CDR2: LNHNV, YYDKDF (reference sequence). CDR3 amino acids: CATSKTSGGAGTQYF. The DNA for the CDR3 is TGTGCCACCAGCAAGACTAGCGGGGGGGCAGGGACCCAGTACTTC.

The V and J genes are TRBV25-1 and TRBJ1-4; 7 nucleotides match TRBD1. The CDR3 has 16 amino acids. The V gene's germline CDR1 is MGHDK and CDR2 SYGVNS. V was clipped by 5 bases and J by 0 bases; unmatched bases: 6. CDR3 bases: TGTGCCAGCAGTAAGCTGGGACAGACAACTAATGAAAAACTGTTTTTT. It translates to CASSKLGQTTNEKLFF.

This chain's CDR3 is CASSPSGAGSDTQYF. The DNA for the CDR3 is TGTGCCAGCAGCCCTAGCGGGGCCGGTTCAGATACGCAGTATTTT. The V call is TRBV7-3, the J call TRBJ2-3; TRBD2 aligns across 9 bases. The CDR3 is made up of 15 amino acids. Germline CDR1 SGHTA, CDR2 FQGTGA. The trim removed 5 bases at V and 4 bases at J, leaving 7 bases unmatched.